Listed below are T cell receptor beta chains from one sample, sequenced in a study of OX40 agonist ivuxolimab in advanced cancers. Only in-frame clones appear in the TCRdb table, and some are missing; sequencing was by immunoSEQ multiplex PCR. Among more than 75,000 clones listed, approximately 90% were seen once. The specimen was CD4+ or CD8+ T cells sorted from blood, collected in a trial of the OX40 agonist ivuxolimab. All receptors come from an adult with an advanced solid tumor such as melanoma, head and neck, liver or kidney cancer. Each CDR3 is given with its conserved first and last residue. D genes are given only for firm matches. The size field is filled for only some rows; it gives once, few, many or a size class.

v_gene,j_gene,d_gene,abundance,len,CDR3aa,CDR3nt
TRBV7-2,TRBJ1-1,NA,NA,13,CASSLFSGIEAFF,TGTGCCAGCAGCTTATTTTCAGGGATTGAAGCTTTCTTT
TRBV18,TRBJ1-1,NA,NA,12,CASSPPQGVAFF,TGTGCCAGCTCACCACCGCAGGGTGTAGCTTTCTTT
TRBV5-1,TRBJ2-2,NA,NA,14,CASSLVANTGELFF,TGCGCCAGCAGCTTGGTAGCGAACACCGGGGAGCTGTTTTTT
TRBV19,TRBJ1-2,NA,once,15,CASSIDAPGPYGYTF,TGTGCCAGTAGTATAGACGCTCCGGGACCTTATGGCTACACCTTC
TRBV27,TRBJ1-6,NA,NA,15,CASSLERDNSFTLHF,TGTGCCAGCAGTTTAGAAAGGGACAACTCCTTCACCCTCCACTTT
TRBV5-4,TRBJ1-1,TRBD1,NA,15,CASSLMGQSFTEAFF,TGTGCCAGCAGCTTGATGGGACAGTCCTTCACTGAAGCTTTCTTT
TRBV30,TRBJ1-5,NA,once,16,CAWSFGTANSNQPQHF,TGTGCCTGGAGTTTCGGGACCGCGAATAGCAATCAGCCCCAGCATTTT
TRBV5-5,TRBJ2-7,TRBD1,NA,17,CASSSRLTTGTGREQYF,TGTGCCAGCAGCTCCCGACTAACCACCGGGACAGGGAGAGAGCAGTACTTC
TRBV6-5,TRBJ1-1,TRBD1,NA,14,CASSYPDRDTEAFF,TGTGCCAGCAGTTACCCCGACAGGGACACTGAAGCTTTCTTT
TRBV5-1,TRBJ1-1,NA,NA,14,CASSERYMNTEAFF,TGCGCCAGCAGCGAGCGTTACATGAACACTGAAGCTTTCTTT
TRBV18,TRBJ1-1,NA,NA,13,CASSRDMNTEAFF,TGTGCCAGCTCACGGGACATGAACACTGAAGCTTTCTTT
TRBV20-1,TRBJ2-7,NA,NA,11,CSARDVYEQYF,TGCAGTGCGAGGGATGTCTACGAGCAGTACTTC
TRBV30,TRBJ1-4,TRBD1,NA,13,CAWKRQGLGKLFF,TGTGCCTGGAAGAGACAGGGCCTAGGAAAACTGTTTTTT
TRBV6-5,TRBJ2-7,NA,NA,15,CASSYSVGLSYEQYF,TGTGCCAGCAGTTACTCGGTCGGGCTCTCCTACGAGCAGTACTTC
TRBV10-1,TRBJ1-1,NA,NA,13,CASSRGAAAEAFF,TGCGCCAGCAGCCGAGGGGCAGCAGCTGAAGCTTTCTTT
TRBV10-3,TRBJ2-6,TRBD2,NA,16,CAISSAGDPGANVLTF,TGTGCCATCAGTTCCGCGGGGGACCCTGGGGCCAACGTCCTGACTTTC
TRBV9,TRBJ1-1,TRBD1,NA,18,CASSVGSQGASRNTEAFF,TGTGCCAGCAGCGTAGGTTCTCAGGGGGCTTCACGAAACACTGAAGCTTTCTTT
TRBV30,TRBJ1-5,NA,NA,13,CAWSVSGAQPQHF,TGTGCCTGGAGTGTATCAGGAGCCCAGCCCCAGCATTTT
TRBV9,TRBJ2-2,TRBD2,NA,16,CASSEQAGLNTGELFF,TGTGCCAGCAGCGAGCAAGCGGGATTGAACACCGGGGAGCTGTTTTTT
TRBV5-5,TRBJ1-5,TRBD1,NA,15,CASSLAGGRNQPQHF,TGTGCCAGCAGCTTGGCAGGGGGCCGAAATCAGCCCCAGCATTTT
TRBV12-5,TRBJ2-5,NA,NA,12,CASGWGAETQYF,TGTGCTAGTGGTTGGGGGGCGGAGACCCAGTACTTC
TRBV10-3,TRBJ1-1,TRBD1,once,14,CAISSRDREAEAFF,TGTGCCATCAGTTCCCGGGACAGGGAGGCTGAAGCTTTCTTT